This T cell receptor (beta chain) was obtained from a study of T cell repertoires in cytomegalovirus infection (dated by TCRdb to the late 2010s). About the study as a whole: The HLA type of each donor mattered for the analysis, because public TCR beta signatures pointed to carriage of CMV infection along with the matching HLA type. What the authors observed across the whole study: The ex vivo response was dominated by HLA-C-restricted CMV-specific TCR beta clonotypes, and the single most frequent clonotype in two of eight donors was supplied by these HLA-C-restricted clonotypes. In both this cohort and an independent cohort of over 350 donors, the cumulative frequency of public TCR beta family members distinguished carriers of CMV infection plus the relevant HLA type.

As to this clonotype: Its antigen remains undetermined. The record has no base qualities; no much larger clone is one base away.

V lost 7 bases and J lost 6 bases, and the count of bases not matched to a germline gene is 7. The germline V gene (reference sequence) supplies CDR1 LNHDA and CDR2 SQIVND. The CDR3 starts with the cysteine, ends with the phenylalanine, and has 13 residues. Only CDR3 DNA remains: 39 bases, in frame from the first base. Sequencing used an Illumina HiSeq 1500. The public reads were reprocessed in TCRdb via fastp at Q25 and MiXCR, keeping in-frame beta chains. Each CDR3 protein gets just one entry, which takes the most common genes and DNA from the rows behind it. The sample yields around 740,000 distinct CDR3 sequences; 35% to 45% were counted once. The ten largest make up 2.8% of the sample.

This sequence was found in a human donor in good health (CMV status not recorded). Some clones in this sample may be carry-over from other donors' samples. The rearrangement combines TRBV19 with TRBJ2-7; 9 junctional bases match TRBD1. Source material: PBMCs. The CDR3 reads CASTQDRGGEQYF. The DNA sequence follows: TGTGCCAGTACTCAGGACAGGGGTGGCGAGCAGTACTTC.